The clone carrying this T cell receptor beta chain was recorded a few times. The target antigen is unknown. Unique molecular identifiers were incorporated into the prepared TCRbeta library. TCRdb analysed the PCR reads with MiXCR anew, one entry per CDR3 protein. Of hundreds of thousands of distinct CDR3 sequences listed, under 30% are singletons. The data stem from a study of T-cell reconstitution after alpha-beta-depleted transplantation in children. Study results and limitations: Newly generated T cells supplied most T-cell counts and diversity one year post-transplant.

V was cut by 6 bases and J by 0 bases, with 16 bases left in between. CDR3 size: 16 residues. Germline V CDR1 and CDR2: SGDLS, YYNGEE. Sequences were derived from PBMCs, mostly from graft donor cells, sampled 360 days after TCRalphabeta/CD19-depleted stem cell transplant. The TCR was taken from a female patient aged 2 to 10 who had a stem cell transplant for congenital amegakaryocytic thrombocytopenia, so the T cells may come from the graft donor. V is TRBV9 and J is TRBJ2-1, with a possible D match to TRBD2 (6 bases). The CDR3 DNA sequence: TGTGCCAGCACCCCTCTGGGACTTAGCTCCTACAATGAGCAGTTCTTC. This sequence encodes CASTPLGLSSYNEQFF.